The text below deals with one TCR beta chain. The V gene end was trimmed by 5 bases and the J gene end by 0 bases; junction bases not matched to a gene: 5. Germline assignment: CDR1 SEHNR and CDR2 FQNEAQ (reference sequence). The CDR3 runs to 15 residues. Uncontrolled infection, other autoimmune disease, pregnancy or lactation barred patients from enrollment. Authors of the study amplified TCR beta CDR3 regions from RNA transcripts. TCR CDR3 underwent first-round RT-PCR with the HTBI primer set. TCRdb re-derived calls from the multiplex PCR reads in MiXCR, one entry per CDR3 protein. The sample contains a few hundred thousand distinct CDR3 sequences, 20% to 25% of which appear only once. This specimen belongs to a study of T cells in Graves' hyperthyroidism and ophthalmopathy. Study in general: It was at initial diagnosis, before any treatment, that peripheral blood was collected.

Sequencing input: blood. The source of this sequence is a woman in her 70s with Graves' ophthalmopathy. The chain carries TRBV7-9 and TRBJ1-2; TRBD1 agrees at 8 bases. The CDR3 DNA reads TGTGCCAGCAGCCCTCCGGGACAGGCTAACTATGGCTACACCTTC. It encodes CASSPPGQANYGYTF. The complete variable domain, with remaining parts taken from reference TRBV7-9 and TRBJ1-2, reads DTGVSQNPRHKITKRGQNVTFRCDPISEHNRLYWYRQTLGQGPEFLTYFQNEAQLEKSRLLSDRFSAERPKGSFSTLEIQRTEQGDSAMYLCASSPPGQANYGYTFGSGTRLTVV.